The 32 T cell receptor beta chains reported below all come from one sample, sequenced in a study of blood T cell repertoires in COVID-19. Using immunoSEQ multiplex PCR, the repertoire was profiled, and TCRdb retains in-frame clones only, with some absent. The repertoire holds 55,000 to 65,000 clones, with 75% to 90% as singletons. The sequencing input was peripheral blood. The receptors originated from a human donor with acute or convalescent COVID-19. The donor label of this sample is uncertain.

This clone is medium-sized within its sample. The rearrangement joins TRBV5-1 to TRBJ2-1; 9 bases agree with TRBD2. V shed 2 bases and J 6 bases; nucleotides not matched to a gene: 6. The CDR3 is made up of 15 amino acids. CDR1 SGHRS and CDR2 YFSETQ come from the germline V gene. The CDR3 is CASSFSGRDGNEQFF. For the CDR3, the DNA is TGCGCCAGCAGCTTTAGCGGGAGAGACGGCAATGAGCAGTTCTTC.

This clone was detected only a few times. V usage is TRBV9 and J usage is TRBJ1-5; D may be TRBD1 (6 bases). Germline V CDR1 and CDR2: SGDLS, YYNGEE. The CDR3 totals 15 residues. Between the trimmed V and J ends, which lost 0 bases and 2 bases, there was a span of 9 bases. The CDR3 region has the DNA TGTGCCAGCAGCGTAGGACAGGCGGGCAATCAGCCCCAGCATTTT. This gives the protein CASSVGQAGNQPQHF. The whole variable domain, filled in from reference TRBV9 and TRBJ1-5, reads DSGVTQTPKHLITATGQRVTLRCSPRSGDLSVYWYQQSLDQGLQFLIQYYNGEERAKGNILERFSAQQFPDLHSELNLSSLELGDSALYFCASSVGQAGNQPQHFGDGTRLSIL.

The chain is built from TRBV19 and TRBJ1-5; maybe TRBD1 (6 bases). The V gene lost 3 bases and the J gene lost 0 bases, with 12 bases spanning the gap. Germline CDR1 is LNHDA and CDR2 is SQIVND (reference sequence). The CDR3 totals 16 residues. This CDR3 reads CASSITGWDSNQPQHF. CDR3 nucleotide sequence: TGTGCCAGTAGTATCACAGGGTGGGATAGCAATCAGCCCCAGCATTTT.

V is TRBV20-1 and J is TRBJ2-5; D unresolved. This CDR3 region has 11 residues. Trimming pared 7 bases from V and 2 bases from J, leaving 8 bases between. Germline V gene sequence: CDR1 DFQATT, CDR2 SNEGSKA (reference sequence). In nucleotides, the CDR3 is TGCAGTGGTCAAAAACAAGAGACCCAGTACTTC. Translation: CSGQKQETQYF.

The V call is TRBV25-1, the J call TRBJ2-3; 8 positions match TRBD1. The V segment lost 4 bases and the J segment 1 base; nucleotides outside the gene matches: 4. Germline V gene sequence: CDR1 MGHDK, CDR2 SYGVNS. The CDR3 is 15 residues long. The CDR3 region has the DNA TGTGCCAGCAGTGGAGGACAGGGACGCACAGATACGCAGTATTTT. Translating it yields CASSGGQGRTDTQYF.

V gene TRBV27 combines with J gene TRBJ1-1, with 9 bases aligning to TRBD1. V lost 9 bases and J lost 4; bases outside the gene matches: 9. This CDR3 contains 14 residues. Germline V gene data show CDR1 as MNHEY and CDR2 as SMNVEV (reference sequence). In DNA form, the CDR3 reads TGTGCCAGTGGGTACAGGGGGCTTATCACTGAAGCTTTCTTT. It yields the protein CASGYRGLITEAFF.

This rearrangement joins TRBV5-1 to TRBJ2-2, with TRBD1 matching 10 bases. This CDR3 has 15 residues. V trimming: 8 bases; J trimming: 3 bases; junction bases outside the gene matches: 7. Germline CDR1 SGHRS, CDR2 YFSETQ. The CDR3 region is CASHDRGRDTGELFF. CDR3 sequence (DNA): TGCGCCAGTCACGACAGGGGGCGCGACACCGGGGAGCTGTTTTTT.

V usage is TRBV28 and J usage is TRBJ1-4; a possible D gene is TRBD1 (6 bases). This CDR3 is 14 amino acids long. Germline assignment: CDR1 MDHEN and CDR2 SYDVKM. The V gene lost 7 bases and the J gene lost 8 bases, with 17 bases spanning the gap. CDR3 bases: TGTGCCAGCAATCCTGCAGGGGCTGAGGAAAAACTGTTTTTT. Its translation: CASNPAGAEEKLFF.

J is TRBJ1-6 and V is TRBV6-5; 9 nucleotides line up with TRBD1. The length of the CDR3 is 12 residues. CDR1 is MNHEY and CDR2 is SVGAGI in the germline V gene. Trimming took 8 bases from V and 9 from J; bases not matched to a gene: 2. The CDR3 protein is CASADRGSPLHF. In nucleotides, the CDR3 is TGTGCCAGCGCGGACAGGGGTTCACCCCTCCACTTT.

This clone was counted between two and nine times. The genes are TRBV6-4 and TRBJ2-3; 8 bases line up with TRBD2. V gave up 3 bases and J gave up 2 bases; unmatched junction bases: 7. Germline lookup yields CDR1 MRHNA and CDR2 SNTAGT. The CDR3 is made up of 16 amino acids. The DNA for the CDR3 is TGTGCCAGCAGTGAAGGGGCGGGGGGTTTCACAGATACGCAGTATTTT. This translates into CASSEGAGGFTDTQYF.

V usage is TRBV7-8 and J usage is TRBJ1-6, with D possibly matching TRBD1 (6 bases). The length of the CDR3 is 16 residues. The V end was cut by 5 bases, the J end by 7 bases, with 18 bases between. Germline loops: CDR1 SGHVS, CDR2 FQNEAQ. In DNA, the CDR3 is TGTGCCAGCAGCGAACAGGGTACGAAGAGGAATTCACCCCTCCACTTT. Translating it yields CASSEQGTKRNSPLHF.

This clone was detected a few times. V and J are TRBV28 and TRBJ2-7, with 10 bases fitting TRBD1. J lost 4 bases, V lost 6 bases, and 9 bases had no gene match. CDR1 is MDHEN and CDR2 is SYDVKM in the germline V gene. The length of the CDR3 is 15 residues. For the CDR3, the DNA is TGTGCCAGCAGCTACACGGGACAGGGGAGGTACGAGCAGTACTTC. This encodes CASSYTGQGRYEQYF.

Sample share makes this clone large (0.1 to 1%). This chain uses TRBV18 with TRBJ1-5; possibly TRBD1 for D (5 bases). CDR1 and CDR2 (germline): KGHSH, LQKENI. Trimming pared 2 bases from V and 6 bases from J, leaving 11 bases between. The length of the CDR3 is 14 residues. The CDR3 reads CASSPSPGFQPQHF. CDR3 nucleotides: TGTGCCAGCTCACCATCCCCAGGGTTTCAGCCCCAGCATTTT.

The V gene is TRBV24-1, the J gene TRBJ1-5; 8 nucleotides match TRBD1. V was pared by 4 bases and J by 6 bases, with 7 bases of the junction left unmatched. This CDR3 region has 15 residues. Germline V gene lookup returns CDR1 KGHDR and CDR2 SFDVKD. The CDR3 DNA reads as TGTGCCACCAGTGAGTCCCGGACAGGGCTTCAGCCCCAGCATTTT. Translated: CATSESRTGLQPQHF.

The chain recombines TRBV28 with TRBJ2-5, with TRBD2 matching 9 bases. V trimming: 2 bases; J trimming: 4 bases; junction bases outside the gene matches: 11. CDR3 length: 17 amino acids. The V gene's germline CDR1 is MDHEN and CDR2 SYDVKM. The CDR3 nucleotides are TGTGCCAGCAGTTTAAGTAGCGGGGGTTGGAGGGGAGAGACCCAGTACTTC. Encoded protein: CASSLSSGGWRGETQYF.

The chain has TRBV5-4 and TRBJ2-2, with D maybe TRBD1 (6 bases). This CDR3 has 15 residues. Germline V gene data show CDR1 as SGHNT and CDR2 as YYREEE (reference sequence). V lost 4 bases to trimming and J lost 4 bases, with 14 bases between them. In nucleotides, the CDR3 is TGTGCCAGCAGCCCGAGGACAGCTTTCACCGGGGAGCTGTTTTTT. As protein: CASSPRTAFTGELFF.

DNA for the CDR3: TGTGCCATCAGTGAAAACGGGGGGGGAACAGATACGCAGTATTTT. It encodes CAISENGGGTDTQYF. This rearrangement joins TRBV10-3 to TRBJ2-3; 8 bases fit TRBD2. Per the germline V gene, CDR1 is ENHRY and CDR2 is SYGVKD. Trimming at V came to 3 bases and at J to 3 bases, leaving 5 bases not matched to a gene. The CDR3 has 15 amino acids.

DNA of the CDR3: TGTGCCAGCAGGGCCGGGACAGGAAGTGAAAAACTGTTTTTT. As protein: CASRAGTGSEKLFF. The chain employs TRBV6-5 and TRBJ1-4; 8 nucleotides line up with TRBD1. Germline CDR1 and CDR2: MNHEY and SVGAGI. V was pared by 6 bases and J by 7 bases, with 7 bases of the junction left unmatched. This CDR3 contains 14 residues.

The V and J genes are TRBV28 and TRBJ1-5; D is perhaps TRBD1 (6 bases). With 4 bases removed from V and 2 bases from J, the gap between germline ends came to 12 bases. The CDR3 runs to 15 residues. Germline V CDR1 and CDR2: MDHEN, SYDVKM. This chain's CDR3 is CASSSQGFGNQPQHF. In nucleotides, the CDR3 is TGTGCCAGCAGTTCACAGGGATTTGGCAATCAGCCCCAGCATTTT.

This rearrangement joins TRBV28 to TRBJ2-7; TRBD1 agrees at 7 bases. Germline CDR1 MDHEN, CDR2 SYDVKM. Trimming removed 3 bases from V and 0 bases from J; junction bases left unmatched: 11. This CDR3 has 17 residues. The CDR3 sequence is CASSFGRQGTLSYEQYF. The CDR3 DNA is TGTGCCAGCAGTTTTGGAAGACAGGGTACCCTCTCCTACGAGCAGTACTTC.

This clone is a singleton in its sample. The gene calls are TRBV2 and TRBJ1-5; maybe TRBD1 (5 bases). Per the germline V gene, CDR1 is SNHLY and CDR2 is FYNNEI. This CDR3 region has 14 residues. V was trimmed by 3 bases and J by 4 bases, leaving 10 bases between them. The CDR3 is CASSDRVANQPQHF. The CDR3 DNA follows: TGTGCCAGCAGTGACAGGGTCGCAAATCAGCCCCAGCATTTT.

The chain joins TRBV7-6 to TRBJ1-1; TRBD1 might be the D (5 bases). The germline V and J ends were trimmed by 5 bases and 3 bases, with 19 bases remaining between them. This CDR3 spans 16 amino acids. Germline V gives CDR1 SGHVS, CDR2 FNYEAQ. As DNA, the CDR3 is TGTGCCAGCAGCCCCCCGTCTAGGGGCAGACACACTGAAGCTTTCTTT. It is translated as CASSPPSRGRHTEAFF. The full variable domain, rest sourced from reference TRBV7-6 and TRBJ1-1, is GAGVSQSPRYKVTKRGQDVALRCDPISGHVSLYWYRQALGQGPEFLTYFNYEAQQDKSGLPNDRFSAERPEGSISTLTIQRTEQRDSAMYRCASSPPSRGRHTEAFFGQGTRLTVV.

This chain's CDR3 is CASSSLAGAYNEQFF. CDR3 nucleotide sequence: TGTGCCAGCAGTTCCCTAGCGGGAGCCTACAATGAGCAGTTCTTC. The V gene is TRBV11-1, the J gene TRBJ2-1; 10 positions match TRBD2. V gave up 6 bases and J gave up 2 bases; unmatched junction bases: 4. The germline CDR1 and CDR2 sequences are SGHAT and FQDESV (reference sequence). CDR3 size: 15 residues.

The rearrangement links TRBV18 to TRBJ1-5; a weak D match, TRBD1 (5 bases). The CDR3 runs 16 residues. Germline loops: CDR1 KGHSH, CDR2 LQKENI. V lost 4 bases, J lost 5 bases, and 18 bases lay in between. DNA of the CDR3: TGTGCCAGCTCACGGGAAGCCGGGGGAATCGATCAGCCCCAGCATTTT. Translated: CASSREAGGIDQPQHF.

The chain carries TRBV5-1 and TRBJ1-4, with D perhaps TRBD1 (5 bases). The CDR3 has 15 amino acids. The germline CDR1 and CDR2 sequences are SGHRS and YFSETQ. V was clipped by 1 base and J by 6 bases, with 13 bases between them. The CDR3 nucleotides read TGCGCCAGCAGCTTGCGGGCTGGGGGGGATGAAAAACTGTTTTTT. Translation gives CASSLRAGGDEKLFF.

The rearrangement joins TRBV6-6 to TRBJ1-1; D gene unclear. The CDR3 runs to 13 residues. V shed 4 bases and J shed 1 base, with 7 bases lying between them. Per the germline V gene, CDR1 is MNHNY and CDR2 is SVGAGI (reference sequence). This CDR3 reads CASSSSRNTEAFF. DNA for the CDR3: TGTGCCAGCAGTTCTAGTCGGAACACTGAAGCTTTCTTT.

The chain carries TRBV7-9 and TRBJ2-2; 7 nucleotides line up with TRBD1. CDR3 length: 16 residues. V shed 1 base and J 1 base; nucleotides not matched to a gene: 3. The V gene's germline CDR1 is SEHNR and CDR2 FQNEAQ (reference sequence). CDR3 sequence (DNA): TGTGCCAGCAGCTTAGTACGGACAGGGAACACCGGGGAGCTGTTTTTT. It specifies CASSLVRTGNTGELFF.

The CDR3 sequence: CASSSSGTISHGYTF. In DNA form, the CDR3 reads TGTGCCAGCAGCTCCTCCGGGACAATCTCCCATGGCTACACCTTC. The rearrangement uses TRBV7-3 and TRBJ1-2; maybe TRBD1 (6 bases). CDR3 length: 15 residues. Germline values: CDR1 SGHTA, CDR2 FQGTGA. The ends were cut back, 4 bases at V and 6 bases at J, with 18 bases in the middle.

V gene TRBV20-1 combines with J gene TRBJ2-2, with D perhaps TRBD2 (6 bases). Per the germline V gene, CDR1 is DFQATT and CDR2 is SNEGSKA (reference sequence). This CDR3 has 15 amino acids. V dropped 3 bases and J dropped 3 bases, with 14 bases sitting between them. CDR3 sequence reads: CSASSWGVDTGELFF. CDR3 coding DNA: TGCAGTGCTAGTAGTTGGGGGGTCGACACCGGGGAGCTGTTTTTT.

J is TRBJ1-5 and V is TRBV19; 7 nucleotides match TRBD1. After removal of 4 bases from V and 4 bases from J, the junction contained 4 bases not matched to a gene. The V gene's germline CDR1 is LNHDA and CDR2 SQIVND (reference sequence). The CDR3 is 14 residues long. This chain's CDR3 is CASSTDRVNQPQHF. The CDR3 bases are TGTGCCAGTAGTACCGACAGGGTAAATCAGCCCCAGCATTTT.

The V call is TRBV5-1, the J call TRBJ2-1, with TRBD1 matching 9 bases. Losses at the gene ends were 4 bases for V and 8 bases for J; bases not matched to a gene: 19. The CDR3 runs 18 residues. Germline values: CDR1 SGHRS, CDR2 YFSETQ. The CDR3, as DNA: TGCGCCAGCAGCCACACAGGGGGCTCTAGGTTCGGGTCCGATGAGCAGTTCTTC. Translating it yields CASSHTGGSRFGSDEQFF.

The V and J genes are TRBV5-1 and TRBJ1-2, with 9 bases matching TRBD1. The V segment lost 2 bases and the J segment 4 bases; nucleotides outside the gene matches: 3. This CDR3 is 14 amino acids long. Germline lookup yields CDR1 SGHRS and CDR2 YFSETQ. The CDR3 region has the DNA TGCGCCAGCAGCTTTACAGGGGGCGGCTATGGCTACACCTTC. It codes for CASSFTGGGYGYTF.